The 7 T cell receptor beta chains below all came from one sample that was sequenced in a study of blood T cell repertoires in COVID-19. Some clones are missing from TCRdb's copy, which holds only in-frame ones; the method was immunoSEQ multiplex PCR. Here the sample spans 25,000 to 35,000 clones, approximately 87% being singletons. Sequencing was carried out using peripheral blood. The receptors stem from a human donor in a cohort sampled during active COVID-19.

The chain uses TRBV7-2 and TRBJ2-7; 8 positions agree with TRBD1. The V gene's germline CDR1 is SGHTA and CDR2 FQGNSA. CDR3 length equals 14 residues. V shed 6 bases, J shed 5 bases, and the junction held 9 bases outside the gene matches. The CDR3 sequence: CASRTSRGPNEQYF. In DNA, the CDR3 is TGTGCCAGCAGAACTTCCAGGGGGCCCAACGAGCAGTACTTC.

V gene TRBV28 combines with J gene TRBJ2-3; 13 nucleotides match TRBD2. V lost 3 bases to trimming and J lost 1 base; unmatched junction nucleotides: 4. The CDR3 contains 17 residues. The germline CDR1 and CDR2 sequences are MDHEN and SYDVKM. Here the CDR3 DNA reads TGTGCCAGCAGTTTCCCCGGACTAGCGGGGGGCACAGATACGCAGTATTTT. It specifies CASSFPGLAGGTDTQYF.

This sequence joins TRBV27 and TRBJ2-3; 7 bases align to TRBD2. Per germline, CDR1 MNHEY and CDR2 SMNVEV (reference sequence). The CDR3 totals 17 residues. Germline trimming cut 7 bases from V and 4 bases from J; bases unmatched to any gene: 17. CDR3 nucleotides: TGTGCCAGCATGTCCCGGGGGACTACTGGGGTTGCAGATACGCAGTATTTT. Encoded protein: CASMSRGTTGVADTQYF.

This clone was observed a single time. The chain joins TRBV7-8 to TRBJ2-5; TRBD1 matches at 8 bases. The CDR3 is 16 amino acids. Germline V gene data show CDR1 as SGHVS and CDR2 as FQNEAQ. V shed 5 bases, J shed 7 bases, and the junction held 15 bases outside the gene matches. CDR3 sequence: CASSRGGQGEEGTQYF. CDR3 in DNA: TGTGCCAGCAGCCGAGGAGGACAGGGCGAGGAAGGGACCCAGTACTTC.

J is TRBJ2-5 and V is TRBV9; tentative D call: TRBD1 (6 bases). Germline V gene sequence: CDR1 SGDLS, CDR2 YYNGEE. The CDR3 sequence is 14 residues long. With 0 bases removed from V and 4 bases from J, the gap between germline ends came to 10 bases. The DNA of the CDR3 is TGTGCCAGCAGCGTAGAAGTCAGGGGAGAGACCCAGTACTTC. It encodes CASSVEVRGETQYF.

The chain combines TRBV19 with TRBJ2-7, with 9 bases that match TRBD2. The trim removed 1 base at V and 5 bases at J, leaving 6 bases unmatched. The CDR3 is 15 residues long. The germline V gene has CDR1 LNHDA and CDR2 SQIVND (reference sequence). The CDR3 DNA follows: TGTGCCAGTAGTATAGTGGCGGGGGGGCCCGACGAGCAGTACTTC. Amino acids: CASSIVAGGPDEQYF.

The chain uses TRBV19 and TRBJ1-2, with D uncertain. The germline CDR1 and CDR2 sequences are LNHDA and SQIVND (reference sequence). The CDR3 is 15 amino acids. The V and J ends lost 7 bases and 0 bases respectively, with 15 bases between them. In nucleotides, the CDR3 is TGTGCCAGTACCCCGGGGAGGCCTCCTAACTATGGCTACACCTTC. As protein: CASTPGRPPNYGYTF.